This T cell receptor (beta chain) was sequenced in a study of blood T cell repertoires in COVID-19. As for the study in general: Material from acute and convalescent COVID-19 was sourced from the United States, Italy and Spain. From T cells, B-cell-depleted T cells, or PBMCs came the material, which was cDNA or gDNA.

In the original analysis: Amplifying reference gene primers gave estimates of nucleated cell counts. The assay was immunoSEQ multiplex PCR, and TCRdb's table has in-frame clones only and misses some. For V, J and clone size, that table is used; D and trimming come from the DNA. The profile shows 200,000 to 300,000 clones, about four fifths of them singletons. Specimen: peripheral blood. This clonotype was sampled from a middle-aged woman who had recovered from COVID-19.

The CDR3 DNA sequence: TGTGCACAAGGGAGGGGTAACACCGGGGAGCTGTTTTTT. The encoded protein is CAQGRGNTGELFF. This chain joins TRBV30 and TRBJ2-2; 7 nucleotides match TRBD2. The CDR3 runs 13 residues. Germline V gene lookup returns CDR1 GTSNPN and CDR2 SVGIG (reference sequence).